These 11 T cell receptor beta chains came from one sample sequenced in a study of cytomegalovirus exposure and HLA in healthy donors. 60 Vbeta and 13 Jbeta primers were used in PCR. Repertoires were generated with immunoSEQ multiplex PCR, while TCRdb's copy carries only in-frame clones and drops some. This sample has 140,000 or so clones, with around three quarters found just once. The specimen was PBMCs. Receptors were obtained from a man aged 40-49 years in good health and CMV-seronegative.

The chain links TRBV9 to TRBJ2-7, with unresolved D. This CDR3 is built from 13 residues. CDR1 SGDLS and CDR2 YYNGEE come from the germline V gene. Trimming removed 2 bases from V and 5 bases from J, with 11 bases in between. CDR3 DNA sequence: TGTGCCAGCAGCGTGGCCAACAGAGACGAGCAGTACTTC. Protein: CASSVANRDEQYF.

This clone was picked up a small number of times. J is TRBJ1-4 and V is TRBV7-9; 11 bases agree with TRBD1. Looked up from germline, CDR1 is SEHNR and CDR2 is FQNEAQ (reference sequence). CDR3 size: 17 residues. V shed 3 bases and J 0 bases; nucleotides not matched to a gene: 3. In DNA form, the CDR3 reads TGTGCCAGCAGCTTGGGACAGGGGGAGGCAACTAATGAAAAACTGTTTTTT. Protein: CASSLGQGEATNEKLFF. Filled out from reference TRBV7-9 and TRBJ1-4, the complete variable domain reads DTGVSQNPRHKITKRGQNVTFRCDPISEHNRLYWYRQTLGQGPEFLTYFQNEAQLEKSRLLSDRFSAERPKGSFSTLEIQRTEQGDSAMYLCASSLGQGEATNEKLFFGSGTQLSVL.

This clone has more than one count but fewer than ten. The chain recombines TRBV29-1 with TRBJ2-3; 9 bases align to TRBD2. Germline V gives CDR1 SQVTM, CDR2 ANQGSEA. The CDR3 extends over 19 amino acids. The V gene end was trimmed by 3 bases and the J gene end by 8 bases; junction bases not matched to a gene: 24. CDR3 in amino acids: CSVEGGASGDFPSAGTQYF. CDR3 sequence (DNA): TGCAGCGTTGAGGGGGGAGCTAGCGGGGACTTCCCCTCCGCGGGTACGCAGTATTTT.

The chain is built from TRBV19 and TRBJ2-7, with TRBD2 identical over 9 bases. The CDR3 is 16 residues long. V lost 3 bases to trimming and J lost 5 bases; unmatched junction nucleotides: 11. The germline CDR1 and CDR2 sequences are LNHDA and SQIVND (reference sequence). As DNA, the CDR3 is TGTGCCAGTAGTATGTGGGGTAGCGGGAGATCCAACGAGCAGTACTTC. Its protein product is CASSMWGSGRSNEQYF. Filled out from reference TRBV19 and TRBJ2-7, the complete variable domain reads DGGITQSPKYLFRKEGQNVTLSCEQNLNHDAMYWYRQDPGQGLRLIYYSQIVNDFQKGDIAEGYSVSREKKESFPLTVTSAQKNPTAFYLCASSMWGSGRSNEQYFGPGTRLTVT.

The chain couples TRBV28 to TRBJ1-3; 9 bases line up with TRBD1. Germline V gives CDR1 MDHEN, CDR2 SYDVKM. The junction had 10 bases not matched to a gene; V was cut back by 7 bases and J by 3 bases. This CDR3 spans 16 amino acids. The CDR3 DNA sequence: TGTGCCAGCACTGACTCCGGGACAGGGAATGGAAACACCATATATTTT. It yields the protein CASTDSGTGNGNTIYF.

The gene calls are TRBV4-3 and TRBJ2-1; no clear D. Germline CDR1 and CDR2: LGHNA and YSLEER. Trimming pared 0 bases from V and 0 bases from J, leaving 6 bases between. This CDR3 has 15 residues. CDR3 DNA sequence: TGCGCCAGCAGCCAAGAAACGGGCTCCTACAATGAGCAGTTCTTC. Translation gives CASSQETGSYNEQFF.

The V gene is TRBV27, the J gene TRBJ2-3; maybe TRBD2 (5 bases). V lost 5 bases and J 4 bases, leaving 16 bases between the germline ends. CDR1 is MNHEY, CDR2 SMNVEV, per germline (reference sequence). The CDR3 sequence is 15 residues long. This CDR3 reads CASSPTSYDPDTQYF. The CDR3 nucleotides read TGTGCCAGCAGTCCTACTAGTTATGATCCAGATACGCAGTATTTT.

This chain joins TRBV4-2 and TRBJ2-7; 8 bases match TRBD2. CDR1 is LGHNA, CDR2 YNFKEQ, per germline. With V trimmed by 4 bases and J by 7 bases, 9 bases remained unmatched. The length of the CDR3 is 14 residues. The CDR3 DNA sequence: TGTGCCAGCAGCCCGGACTTCGGGGGGGGTGAGCAGTACTTC. This gives the protein CASSPDFGGGEQYF.

This chain's CDR3 is CASSAPDRGQETQYF. The CDR3 bases are TGCGCCAGCAGCGCTCCGGACAGGGGGCAAGAGACCCAGTACTTC. The genes are TRBV4-1 and TRBJ2-5; 10 bases line up with TRBD1. Germline CDR1 and CDR2: MGHRA and YSYEKL. The CDR3 spans 15 residues. The V segment lost 5 bases and the J segment 2 bases; nucleotides outside the gene matches: 5.

The rearrangement links TRBV5-1 to TRBJ2-7, with 7 nucleotides matching TRBD2. The CDR3 has 15 amino acids. Germline values: CDR1 SGHRS, CDR2 YFSETQ. With 5 bases clipped from V and 0 bases from J, the junction kept 8 bases outside the gene matches. This CDR3 is CASRGGTASSYEQYF. The CDR3 DNA sequence: TGCGCCAGCAGGGGGGGGACGGCGAGCTCCTACGAGCAGTACTTC. Supplemented by reference TRBV5-1 and TRBJ2-7, the full variable domain reads KAGVTQTPRYLIKTRGQQVTLSCSPISGHRSVSWYQQTPGQGLQFLFEYFSETQRNKGNFPGRFSGRQFSNSRSEMNVSTLELGDSALYLCASRGGTASSYEQYFGPGTRLTVT.

The V call is TRBV7-9, the J call TRBJ1-4; D remains ambiguous. Trimming shortened V by 8 bases and J by 5 bases, and 6 bases separated the two germline ends. Germline CDR1 and CDR2: SEHNR and FQNEAQ (reference sequence). The CDR3 has 11 residues. The CDR3 DNA follows: TGTGCCAGCGGCCACAATGAAAAACTGTTTTTT. This codes for CASGHNEKLFF.